This T cell receptor beta chain stems from a study of blood T cell repertoires in COVID-19. The overall study: PBMCs, B-cell-depleted T cells, or T cells were the source of the cDNA or gDNA that made up the material.

As processed by the authors: Estimates of nucleated cell counts were drawn from the amplification of reference gene primers. Generated by immunoSEQ multiplex PCR, the TCRdb table keeps only in-frame clones and is missing some. That table supplies the V and J calls and clone size; D and trimming were determined from the DNA. The top ten clones hold around 6.6% of a sample with about 190,000 clones, about 88% of them seen once. The V gene end was trimmed by 0 bases and the J gene end by 7 bases; junction bases not matched to a gene: 10. Germline lookup yields CDR1 WNHNN and CDR2 SYGVQD (reference sequence). This CDR3 has 19 residues.

Sequenced: peripheral blood. The sequence came from a woman in her thirties or forties who had recovered from COVID-19. This chain connects TRBV10-1 to TRBJ2-1, with TRBD2 identical over 15 bases. CDR3 amino acids: CASSESTGTSGRPGNEQFF. DNA of the CDR3: TGCGCCAGCAGTGAGTCGACCGGGACTAGCGGGAGGCCGGGGAATGAGCAGTTCTTC.